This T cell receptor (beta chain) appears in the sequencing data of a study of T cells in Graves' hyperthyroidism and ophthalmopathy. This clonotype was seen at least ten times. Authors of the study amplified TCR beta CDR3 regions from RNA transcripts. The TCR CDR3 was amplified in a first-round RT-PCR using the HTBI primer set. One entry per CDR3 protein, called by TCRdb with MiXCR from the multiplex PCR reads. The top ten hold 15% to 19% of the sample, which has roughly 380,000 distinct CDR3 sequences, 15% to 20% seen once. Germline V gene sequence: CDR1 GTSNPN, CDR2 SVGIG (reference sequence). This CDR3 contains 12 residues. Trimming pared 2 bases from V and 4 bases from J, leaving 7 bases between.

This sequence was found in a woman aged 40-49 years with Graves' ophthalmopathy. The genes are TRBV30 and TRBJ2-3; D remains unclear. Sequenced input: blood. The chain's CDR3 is CAWSYRSDTQYF. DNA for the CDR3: TGTGCCTGGAGTTACCGGTCAGATACGCAGTATTTT.